These T cell receptor beta chains were read from a single sample in a study of blood T cell repertoires in COVID-19. Sequenced by immunoSEQ multiplex PCR; TCRdb stores in-frame clones only, minus some. The repertoire holds fewer than 120,000 clones, with 70% to 80% as singletons. Sequencing input: peripheral blood. The receptors were gathered from a woman in her fifties or sixties with acute or convalescent COVID-19. Both conserved end residues are part of each CDR3.

V	J	CDR3
TRBV29-1	TRBJ1-5	CSVMSHSNQPQHF
TRBV19	TRBJ1-6	CASSAPGQANSPLHF
TRBV4-2	TRBJ1-5	CASSQVNNNQPQHF
TRBV28	TRBJ2-7	CASSSLGQGVWFPYEQYF
TRBV7-9	TRBJ2-7	CASSLALAGINEQYF
TRBV19	TRBJ2-7	CASRPGQGQIGEQYF
TRBV5-5	TRBJ1-1	CASSLMMGGNTEAFF
TRBV15	TRBJ1-1	CATSRRGGNTEAFF
TRBV7-2	TRBJ1-1	CASRHRIRGLMNTEAFF
TRBV10-3	TRBJ2-7	CAISQSGGNYEQYF
TRBV11-1	TRBJ1-1	CASGAVNTEAFF
TRBV7-2	TRBJ2-5	CASSLDLAGGPQTQYF